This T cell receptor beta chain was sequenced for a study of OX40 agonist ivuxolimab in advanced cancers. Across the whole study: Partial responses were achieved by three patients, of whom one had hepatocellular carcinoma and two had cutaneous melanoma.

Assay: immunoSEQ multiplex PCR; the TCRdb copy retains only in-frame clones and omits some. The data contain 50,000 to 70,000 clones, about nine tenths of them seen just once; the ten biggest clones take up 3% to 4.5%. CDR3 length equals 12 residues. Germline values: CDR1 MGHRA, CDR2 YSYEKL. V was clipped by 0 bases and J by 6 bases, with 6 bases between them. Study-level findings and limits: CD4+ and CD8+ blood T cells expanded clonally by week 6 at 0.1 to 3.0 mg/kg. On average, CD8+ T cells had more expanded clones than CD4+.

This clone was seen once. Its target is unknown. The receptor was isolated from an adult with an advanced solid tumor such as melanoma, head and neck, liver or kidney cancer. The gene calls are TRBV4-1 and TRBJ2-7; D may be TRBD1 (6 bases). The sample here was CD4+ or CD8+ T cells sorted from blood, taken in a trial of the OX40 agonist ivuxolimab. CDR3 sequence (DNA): TGCGCCAGCAGCCAAGAAGGGGGCGAGCAGTACTTC. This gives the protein CASSQEGGEQYF.